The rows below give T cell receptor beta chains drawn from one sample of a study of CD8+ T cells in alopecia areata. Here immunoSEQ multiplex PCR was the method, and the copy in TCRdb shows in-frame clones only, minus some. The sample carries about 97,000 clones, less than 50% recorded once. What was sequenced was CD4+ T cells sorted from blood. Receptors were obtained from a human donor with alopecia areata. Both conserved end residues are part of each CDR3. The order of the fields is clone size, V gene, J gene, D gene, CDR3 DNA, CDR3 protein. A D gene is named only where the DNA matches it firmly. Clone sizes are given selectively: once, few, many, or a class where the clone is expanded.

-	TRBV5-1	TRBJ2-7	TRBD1	TGCGCCAGCAGCCCTGGGGACAGGTCCTACGAGCAGTACTTC	CASSPGDRSYEQYF
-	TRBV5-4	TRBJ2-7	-	TGTGCCAGCAGCTTGGACAGCCGTCCCTACGAGCAGTACTTC	CASSLDSRPYEQYF
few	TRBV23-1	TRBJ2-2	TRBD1	TGCGCCAGCAGTCACAAAGGACAGGAGTCGAACACCGGGGAGCTGTTTTTT	CASSHKGQESNTGELFF
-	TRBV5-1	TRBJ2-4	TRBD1	TGCGCCAGCAGCTTCGGACAGGGGGAGTTGGCCATTCAGTACTTC	CASSFGQGELAIQYF
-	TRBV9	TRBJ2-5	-	TGTGCCAGCAGCGTCGACAACGGCATTCAAGAGACCCAGTACTTC	CASSVDNGIQETQYF
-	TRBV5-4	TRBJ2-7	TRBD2	TGTGCCAGCAGATCCGGACTAGAGGTCTCCTACGAGCAGTACTTC	CASRSGLEVSYEQYF
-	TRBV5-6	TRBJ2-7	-	TGTGCCAGCAGCTTCACAGACTCCTACGAGCAGTACTTC	CASSFTDSYEQYF
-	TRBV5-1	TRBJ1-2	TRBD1	TGCGCCAGCAGCTTATCGACAGGGGGTCGATATGGCTACACCTTC	CASSLSTGGRYGYTF
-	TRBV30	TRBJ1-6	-	TGTGCCTGCCCAGGCAGCTATAATTCACCCCTCCACTTT	CACPGSYNSPLHF
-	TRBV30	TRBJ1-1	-	TGTGCCTGGAGTGCCTACATAGGGAGCACTGAAGCTTTCTTT	CAWSAYIGSTEAFF
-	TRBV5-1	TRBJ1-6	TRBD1	TGCGCCAGCAGCACCCGGGACAGGGAATCACCCCTCCACTTT	CASSTRDRESPLHF
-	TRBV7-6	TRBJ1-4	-	TGTGCCAGCAGCTTAGAGCCCTTATTTAATGAAAAACTGTTTTTT	CASSLEPLFNEKLFF
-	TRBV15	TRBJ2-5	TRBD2	TGTGCCACCAGCAGAGGGGAGGGGATAGACGCATGGAACTTC	CATSRGEGIDAWNF
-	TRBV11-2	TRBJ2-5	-	TGTGCCAGCAGTCCGGTTGGGGAGACCCAGTACTTC	CASSPVGETQYF
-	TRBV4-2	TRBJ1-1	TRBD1	TGTGCCAGCAGCCAGCGACAGGGGGGGGGAACTGAAGCTTTCTTT	CASSQRQGGGTEAFF
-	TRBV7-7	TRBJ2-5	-	TGTGCTAGCAGCTTAGGTGTCAAAGAGACCCAGTACTTC	CASSLGVKETQYF
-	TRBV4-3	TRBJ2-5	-	TGCGCCAGCAGCCAGCCCGGTCGGCAGGAGACCCAGTACTTC	CASSQPGRQETQYF
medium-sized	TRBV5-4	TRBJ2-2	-	TGTGCCACCCCGGGCGGGGGCCGCAACACCGGGGAGCTGTTTTTT	CATPGGGRNTGELFF
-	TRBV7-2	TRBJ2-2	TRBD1	TGTGCCAGCAGCTCAGGGGGTATCGCGAACACCGGGGAGCTGTTTTTT	CASSSGGIANTGELFF
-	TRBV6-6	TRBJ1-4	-	TGTGCCAGCAGTCGGGGGGAGGGGGAAAAACTGTTTTTT	CASSRGEGEKLFF
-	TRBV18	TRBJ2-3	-	TGTGCCAGCTCACCACAGTCCACTAGCAGAGATACGCAGTATTTT	CASSPQSTSRDTQYF
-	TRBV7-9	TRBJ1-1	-	TGTGCCAGCAGCTTCACGAACACTGAAGCTTTCTTT	CASSFTNTEAFF
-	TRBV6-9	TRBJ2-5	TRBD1	TGTGCCAGCAGTTACTCGACAGGGCAAGAGACCCAGTACTTC	CASSYSTGQETQYF